This T cell receptor beta chain emerged from a study of CD8 T cells in ankylosing spondylitis listed by TCRdb under 2017. As for the study more broadly: The study profiled T cell receptor beta repertoires in healthy donors and ankylosing spondylitis patients to find disease-linked TCR variants. Peripheral blood samples were taken, and synovial fluid was additionally collected from ankylosing spondylitis patients. The whole study cohort included over a hundred healthy donors and 20 to 30 ankylosing spondylitis patients. What the study reported, not specific to this receptor: In peripheral blood, the disease-linked clones were found at relatively low frequencies and had a CD8+ phenotype. Some TCR beta motif variants had previously been reported in synovial fluid and blood of reactive arthritis patients, which suggested common disease-initiation mechanisms. A TCR beta motif made up of 7 to 9 highly homologous amino acid variants appeared to be characteristic of blood from ankylosing spondylitis patients. The disease-linked clones were reported to be significantly enriched in matched synovial fluid samples from ankylosing spondylitis patients.

Sequencing used an Illumina HiSeq 2500. Quantitative 5'-RACE with molecular barcodes was the method used to prepare the TCR beta libraries. The study's own analysis went as follows. A new computational method based on a probabilistic model of VDJ rearrangement was used to identify disease-linked TCR variants. TCRdb ran its own pipeline on the public reads, namely fastp trimming at Q25 and MiXCR clone calling, and kept in-frame beta chains. Duplicate CDR3 protein sequences are folded into a single record with the most common DNA and genes. TCRdb's processing, not the authors', yielded these V and J calls. Recorded for this sample are 250,000 to 300,000 distinct CDR3 sequences; 15% to 25% of them occurred a single time. The ten biggest clones cover 7.8% of the sample. The CDR3 holds 11 amino acids from the cysteine to the valine. The CDR3 DNA has 33 bases and is translated from base 1. From a lookup of the germline V gene, CDR1 and CDR2 are MNHEY and SVGAGI. V is reduced by 5 bases and J by 6 bases, leaving a spacing of 8 bases between them.

Note on this clonotype: What antigen it recognizes has not been identified. Qualities for individual bases were not recorded, and no much larger clone is one base off.

The sequence joins TRBV6-5 to TRBJ2-7, and the D gene may be TRBD1, 5 bases matching. Sequenced: blood, either unsorted or a sorted T cell fraction (not recorded which). This TCR derives from a male donor with ankylosing spondylitis or in good health (not recorded which). The CDR3 amino acid sequence is: CASSQGTEQYV. The nucleotide sequence reads TGTGCCAGCAGTCAGGGTACCGAGCAGTACGTC.